This record looks at one T cell receptor beta chain sequence and its context. The antigen is unknown. These data are taken from a study of shared clonotypes between healthy human individuals. Study-level information: Each donor's CD4 naive and CD4 memory cells filled three plates apiece, CD8 naive two, and CD8 memory one.

Measured with immunoSEQ multiplex PCR; TCRdb has only the in-frame clones, and not every one. Among under 650,000 clones listed, 90% to 97% were seen once. General study findings and limits: Lower generation probabilities were found for non-shared clonotypes than for those shared by all four donors. Among donors, clonotype sharing was expected to be affected by sequencing depth.

Sample: naive CD4+ T cells sorted from blood. Specified subset: CD45RA+ positively selected. This sequence originates from a woman aged 25 to 45 in good health.

CDR3 nucleotide sequence: TGTGCCAGTAGCCTCCAGGGAGAGAACACTGAAGCTTTCTTT. The encoded protein is CASSLQGENTEAFF. The gene calls are TRBV19 and TRBJ1-1; TRBD1 is a possible D gene (5 bases). Germline V gene sequence: CDR1 LNHDA, CDR2 SQIVND (reference sequence). The CDR3 is made up of 14 amino acids. V was cut by 6 bases and J by 1 base, with 12 bases left in between.